This T cell receptor (beta chain) was recovered during a study of blood T cell repertoires in COVID-19. Turning to the study itself: Sample material is recorded as cDNA or gDNA derived from T cells, B-cell-depleted T cells, or PBMCs.

There are a few counts of this clone. Seattle's cohort entered during active infection and was followed longitudinally. In the authors' methods: Researchers report that nucleated cell counts were estimated from reference gene primer amplification. Profiled with immunoSEQ multiplex PCR; TCRdb holds only in-frame clones, not every one. V and J calls and clone size are as listed in that table; D and trimming were resolved from the DNA. This sample has around 180,000 clones, with roughly 76% found just once. The CDR3 runs to 16 residues. With 5 bases removed from V and 4 bases from J, the gap between germline ends came to 19 bases. In germline, CDR1 is SGHVS, CDR2 FQNEAQ.

The rearrangement uses TRBV7-8 and TRBJ2-3; D is unresolved. Sequenced: peripheral blood. The sequence was obtained from an elderly woman with COVID-19, enrolled during active disease. CDR3 amino acids: CASSLSSPGVADTQYF. Written as DNA, the CDR3 is TGTGCCAGCAGCCTATCATCTCCGGGTGTTGCAGATACGCAGTATTTT.